The 5 T cell receptor beta chains presented below share a single source sample, sequenced in a study of T cells in Graves' hyperthyroidism and ophthalmopathy. TCR beta CDR3 sequences were amplified from RNA transcripts. With the HTBI primer set, the TCR CDR3 went through a first round of RT-PCR. Using its own MiXCR run on the multiplex PCR reads, TCRdb lists one record per CDR3 protein. The profile shows hundreds of thousands of distinct CDR3 sequences, about 14% of them singletons. Sequenced sample: blood. The source of these receptors is a woman between 45 and 65 years old with Graves' ophthalmopathy.

This clonotype was detected ten times or more. The chain joins TRBV7-3 to TRBJ2-7, with D perhaps TRBD2 (6 bases). V was clipped by 2 bases and J by 7 bases, with 12 bases between them. CDR1 is SGHTA, CDR2 FQGTGA, per germline. The CDR3 extends over 13 amino acids. Here the CDR3 reads CASSLSVAGEQYF. The CDR3 DNA reads as TGTGCCAGCAGCTTATCCGTCGCGGGGGAGCAGTACTTC.

The gene calls are TRBV3-2 and TRBJ1-1; the table's TRBD1 call for D was not verified on the DNA. TRBV3-2 is reported as a pseudogene. The CDR3 consists of 16 residues. This CDR3 is CASSVVGTVGYTEAFF. As DNA, the CDR3 is TGTGCCAGCAGCGTAGTAGGGACGGTGGGGTACACTGAAGCTTTCTTT.

This clonotype was detected only a few times. The chain couples TRBV6-2 or TRBV6-3 to TRBJ1-2; 7 bases fit TRBD1. Germline V gene sequence: CDR1 MNHEY, CDR2 SVGEGT. Losses at the gene ends were 2 bases for V and 14 bases for J; bases not matched to a gene: 8. This CDR3 is 12 amino acids long. Written as DNA, the CDR3 is TGTGCCAGCAGTTACGGGACAGCCTCAACTACCTTC. Protein sequence: CASSYGTASTTF.

This clonotype was counted between two and nine times. The chain links TRBV9 to TRBJ2-5; 9 bases align to TRBD2. The junction had 10 bases not matched to a gene; V was cut back by 2 bases and J by 2 bases. Germline V gene data show CDR1 as SGDLS and CDR2 as YYNGEE. This CDR3 has 17 residues. Here the CDR3 reads CASSVTSGDPPQETQYF. In nucleotides, the CDR3 is TGTGCCAGCAGCGTGACTAGCGGAGACCCACCACAAGAGACCCAGTACTTC.

This clonotype was recorded only once. Given a much more abundant clone one base away, this may be a read error. The J gene is TRBJ1-1, the V gene TRBV2; D unresolved. The CDR3 extends over 14 amino acids. Trimming removed 5 bases at V and 1 base at J, with 11 bases between. Germline V gene sequence: CDR1 SNHLY, CDR2 FYNNEI. CDR3 DNA sequence: TGTGCCAGCAGTTTTCCCGACGGGAACACTGAAGCTTTCTTT. Translating it yields CASSFPDGNTEAFF.